Listed below are T cell receptor beta chains from one sample, sequenced in a study of shared clonotypes between healthy human individuals. The repertoire was sequenced with immunoSEQ multiplex PCR; TCRdb's copy has only in-frame clones and lacks some. The repertoire has millions of clones, approximately 95% of them found once; the top ten carry roughly 1%. Input material: naive CD8+ T cells sorted from blood. These receptors came from a man aged 18 to 35 in good health. Both conserved end residues are part of each CDR3. Fields, in order: J gene, clone size, D gene, V gene, CDR3 DNA, CDR3 protein. The D gene is left open where the match is weak. Clone size appears in some rows only: once, few, many, or a class for an expanded clone.

J: TRBJ2-2; size: .; D: .; V: TRBV7-9; DNA: TGTGCCAGCAGCGGAAGGTCTACTCTTCTGAACACCGGGGAGCTGTTTTTT; CDR3: CASSGRSTLLNTGELFF
J: TRBJ2-5; size: .; D: .; V: TRBV6-5; DNA: TGTGCCAGCAGCCGCATTTACGCAGAGACCCAGTACTTC; CDR3: CASSRIYAETQYF
J: TRBJ2-3; size: once; D: TRBD2; V: TRBV4-1; DNA: TGCGCCAGCACCCTCGGGACTAGCGGCTCCACAGATACGCAGTATTTT; CDR3: CASTLGTSGSTDTQYF
J: TRBJ2-2; size: .; D: .; V: TRBV9; DNA: TGTGCCAGCAGCTCGGCAACATATCGGACCGGGGAGCTGTTTTTT; CDR3: CASSSATYRTGELFF
J: TRBJ2-2; size: .; D: .; V: TRBV19; DNA: TGTGCCAGTATCGCGAGCTCAGAAGTGGAAAGGAACACCGGGGAGCTGTTTTTT; CDR3: CASIASSEVERNTGELFF
J: TRBJ1-1; size: .; D: .; V: TRBV7-6; DNA: TGTGCCAGCAGTCCTGACAGTTTGAACACTGAAGCTTTCTTT; CDR3: CASSPDSLNTEAFF
J: TRBJ1-1; size: once; D: .; V: TRBV5-1; DNA: TGCGCCAGCAGCTTTCGGACGGGCAACTTGAACACTGAAGCTTTCTTT; CDR3: CASSFRTGNLNTEAFF
J: TRBJ2-3; size: .; D: TRBD2; V: TRBV27; DNA: TGTGCCAGCAGCGGGAGGATTAGCACAGATACGCAGTATTTT; CDR3: CASSGRISTDTQYF
J: TRBJ2-3; size: .; D: .; V: TRBV12-2; DNA: TGTGCAAGTCGCTTAGCAGCGACAGGGTCGGCAGATACGCAGTATTTT; CDR3: CASRLAATGSADTQYF
J: TRBJ1-6; size: .; D: .; V: TRBV6-5; DNA: TGTGCCAGCAGTTTCTCAATTGACAGAAATTCACCCCTCCACTTT; CDR3: CASSFSIDRNSPLHF
J: TRBJ2-7; size: .; D: TRBD2; V: TRBV9; DNA: TGTGCCAGCAGCCCCGGGCGGGGGGCATGGACCTACGAGCAGTACTTC; CDR3: CASSPGRGAWTYEQYF
J: TRBJ1-1; size: .; D: .; V: TRBV5-8; DNA: TGTGCCAGCAGCTTGGCCGTGGCAGAAGCTTTCTTT; CDR3: CASSLAVAEAFF
J: TRBJ2-7; size: .; D: .; V: TRBV2; DNA: TGTGCCAGCAGTCCAAGACAGGAATCCTACGAGCAGTACTTC; CDR3: CASSPRQESYEQYF
J: TRBJ2-7; size: .; D: .; V: TRBV6-1; DNA: TGTGCCAGCAGTCCCCGGCAGGCCTACGAGCAGTACTTC; CDR3: CASSPRQAYEQYF
J: TRBJ1-6; size: .; D: TRBD1; V: TRBV6-1; DNA: TGTGCCAGCCGCTATTGGGACAGGGAGGGTTCACCCCTCCACTTT; CDR3: CASRYWDREGSPLHF
J: TRBJ2-3; size: .; D: .; V: TRBV27; DNA: TGTGCCAGCAGTTTATTCGACAGTAGCACAGATACGCAGTATTTT; CDR3: CASSLFDSSTDTQYF
J: TRBJ1-4; size: .; D: .; V: TRBV27; DNA: TGTGCCAGCAGTTTATCGCAAGGTGGGGGCCCTAGTGAAAAACTGTTTTTT; CDR3: CASSLSQGGGPSEKLFF
J: TRBJ2-3; size: once; D: .; V: TRBV7-9; DNA: TGTGCCAGCAGCTTAGCTGGGGGCGACACAGATACGCAGTATTTT; CDR3: CASSLAGGDTDTQYF
J: TRBJ2-1; size: .; D: .; V: TRBV9; DNA: TGTGCCAGCAGCGTAGAGGTGGAGCAGTTCTTC; CDR3: CASSVEVEQFF
J: TRBJ2-1; size: .; D: .; V: TRBV6-5; DNA: TGTGCCAGCAGTGACGGCCTCTACAATGAGCAGTTCTTC; CDR3: CASSDGLYNEQFF
J: TRBJ2-3; size: once; D: TRBD2; V: TRBV13; DNA: TGTGCCAGCACGGGAGGGAGGGCCACAGATACGCAGTATTTT; CDR3: CASTGGRATDTQYF
J: TRBJ1-3; size: once; D: .; V: TRBV4-1; DNA: TGCGCCAGCAGCCCCCTAGGGGCCTCTGGAAACACCATATATTTT; CDR3: CASSPLGASGNTIYF
J: TRBJ2-5; size: few; D: TRBD1; V: TRBV27; DNA: TGTGCCAGCAGTTTATTACCCGGGACAGGATTAGAAGAGACCCAGTACTTC; CDR3: CASSLLPGTGLEETQYF
J: TRBJ1-1; size: .; D: .; V: TRBV15; DNA: TGTGCCACCAGGGACGGGCTGAACACTGAAGCTTTCTTT; CDR3: CATRDGLNTEAFF
J: TRBJ2-7; size: .; D: .; V: TRBV30; DNA: TGTGCCTGGAGTGTATCGGGGGACTACGAGCAGTACTTC; CDR3: CAWSVSGDYEQYF
J: TRBJ2-7; size: .; D: .; V: TRBV5-6; DNA: TGTGCCAGCACCGGCACCTACGAGCAGTACTTC; CDR3: CASTGTYEQYF
J: TRBJ1-5; size: .; D: .; V: TRBV30; DNA: TGTGCCTGGAGTGTTCAGGGGACTAGCAATCAGCCCCAGCATTTT; CDR3: CAWSVQGTSNQPQHF
J: TRBJ2-7; size: .; D: TRBD1; V: TRBV2; DNA: TGTGCCAGCAGTGAAGCGCCGGGACAGCAGTACGAGCAGTACTTC; CDR3: CASSEAPGQQYEQYF
J: TRBJ2-7; size: few; D: .; V: TRBV27; DNA: TGTGCCAGCAGTTTACAGGCGTCCTACGAGCAGTACTTC; CDR3: CASSLQASYEQYF